The 12 T cell receptor beta chains given below trace back to one sample, sequenced in a study of glioma-infiltrating T cells (dated by TCRdb to about 2016). This sample was sequenced with an Illumina MiSeq. TCR alpha and beta CDR3 regions were amplified with the iRepertoire nested amplicon-rescue multiplex PCR (arm-PCR) platform from RNA. The raw public data were reprocessed by TCRdb itself: fastp quality trimming at Q25, MiXCR clonotype calling, in-frame beta chains only. A single entry per CDR3 protein holds the most common genes and DNA from its merged rows. This sample is represented by more than 110,000 distinct CDR3 sequences; about 39% of them were singletons. The top ten constitute around 18% of the sample. The specimen was glioma tissue, nonneoplastic brain tissue, or PBMCs (not recorded which). These receptor sequences come from a human donor with low-grade glioma or glioblastoma, undergoing nonglioma brain surgery, or in good health (not recorded which).

The gene calls are TRBV12-3 or TRBV12-4 and TRBJ1-1; D unresolved. Trimming took 5 bases from V and 1 from J, leaving 11 bases between them. CDR3 length: 14 amino acids. The CDR3 DNA is TGTGCCAGCAGTAGTAACCGATGGAACACTGAAGCTTTCTTT. Its translation is CASSSNRWNTEAFF.

The CDR3 DNA reads TGTGCCACCAGCAAGACTAGGGGGACAGATACGCAGTATTTT. Amino acid sequence: CATSKTRGTDTQYF. This chain connects TRBV24-1 to TRBJ2-3, with D perhaps being TRBD1 or TRBD2 (6 bases each). CDR1 is KGHDR, CDR2 SFDVKD, per germline. The CDR3 is 14 amino acids. The ends were cut back, 7 bases at V and 3 bases at J, with 13 bases in the middle.

This chain links TRBV27 with TRBJ2-7; 9 bases fit TRBD1. J lost 2 bases, V lost 4 bases, and 6 bases had no gene match. The CDR3 has 15 amino acids. The V gene's germline CDR1 is MNHEY and CDR2 SMNVEV (reference sequence). CDR3 sequence: CASSWGTGTPYEQYF. The CDR3 DNA reads TGTGCCAGCAGTTGGGGGACAGGGACACCCTACGAGCAGTACTTC.

Regarding this clonotype: An end of the junction does not agree with germline; a read error may underlie this. The chain joins TRBV14 to TRBJ1-1; no definite D call. From germline, CDR1 is SGHDN and CDR2 FVKESK. This CDR3 contains 14 residues. The CDR3 loop is CASSQARQNTEASF. CDR3 DNA: TGTGCCAGCAGCCAAGCCCGGCAGAACACTGAAGCTTCCTTT. Supplemented by reference TRBV14 and TRBJ1-1, the full variable domain reads EAGVTQFPSHSVIEKGQTVTLRCDPISGHDNLYWYRRVMGKEIKFLLHFVKESKQDESGMPNNRFLAERTGGTYSTLKVQPAELEDSGVYFCASSQARQNTEASFGQGTRLTVV.

There are a few counts of this clonotype. The rearrangement uses TRBV28 and TRBJ1-5; 9 bases match TRBD1. The CDR3 loop spans 16 amino acids. Germline V lookup: CDR1 MDHEN, CDR2 SYDVKM. Losses at the gene ends were 5 bases for V and 3 bases for J; bases not matched to a gene: 8. CDR3 sequence reads: CASSTGTGTFNQPQHF. The CDR3 DNA is TGTGCCAGCAGTACCGGGACAGGGACTTTCAATCAGCCCCAGCATTTT. Full variable domain (missing parts from reference TRBV28 and TRBJ1-5): DVKVTQSSRYLVKRTGEKVFLECVQDMDHENMFWYRQDPGLGLRLIYFSYDVKMKEKGDIPEGYSVSREKKERFSLILESASTNQTSMYLCASSTGTGTFNQPQHFGDGTRLSIL.

This chain joins TRBV6-1 and TRBJ1-4, with 7 bases fitting TRBD1. CDR1 MNHNS and CDR2 SASEGT come from the germline V gene. The CDR3 is 15 amino acids. The ends lost 6 bases at V and 7 bases at J; junction bases unmatched: 11. This CDR3 reads CASRVGQGVVEKLFF. The DNA for the CDR3 is TGTGCCAGCAGGGTGGGGCAGGGGGTTGTTGAAAAACTGTTTTTT.

This clonotype was seen more than once but under ten times. The V call is TRBV4-3, the J call TRBJ2-1; 8 bases are shared with TRBD2. The CDR3 totals 18 residues. From germline, CDR1 is LGHNA and CDR2 YSLEER. V dropped 1 base and J dropped 7; count of bases not matched to a gene: 15. DNA for the CDR3: TGCGCCAGCAGCCAAGGTCCTCGTCGGGGGGGCCATCTGAATGAGCAGTTCTTC. Translation gives CASSQGPRRGGHLNEQFF.

J is TRBJ1-2 and V is TRBV25-1; D is possibly TRBD1 (6 bases). Germline values: CDR1 MGHDK, CDR2 SYGVNS. Deletions cut 10 bases from V and 7 bases from J, with 16 bases between. This CDR3 spans 12 amino acids. CDR3: CATDAGVIGYTF. The CDR3 region has the DNA TGTGCCACCGATGCAGGGGTAATTGGCTACACCTTC.

The rearrangement links TRBV12-3 or TRBV12-4 to TRBJ1-1, with D perhaps TRBD1 (5 bases). Trimming shortened V by 1 base and J by 0 bases, and 9 bases separated the two germline ends. This CDR3 is built from 15 residues. CDR3 in DNA: TGTGCCAGCAGTTTAGATCAGGGCGTGAACACTGAAGCTTTCTTT. It specifies CASSLDQGVNTEAFF.

The chain employs TRBV7-3 and TRBJ2-5; D is uncertain. The V end was cut by 5 bases, the J end by 4 bases, with 11 bases between. Per the germline V gene, CDR1 is SGHTA and CDR2 is FQGTGA. This CDR3 contains 13 residues. The CDR3 nucleotides are TGTGCCAGCAGCGAAACCCCCTTAGAGACCCAGTACTTC. This translates into CASSETPLETQYF.

This clonotype was seen more than once but under ten times. The chain carries TRBV24-1 and TRBJ2-7; D is ambiguous. Between the trimmed V and J ends, which lost 3 bases and 2 bases, there was a span of 4 bases. The CDR3 is 12 amino acids. Germline CDR1 reads KGHDR; CDR2 reads SFDVKD. The CDR3 loop is CATSDGPYEQYF. The CDR3 DNA reads TGTGCCACCAGTGATGGGCCCTACGAGCAGTACTTC.

The chain carries TRBV18 and TRBJ2-2; perhaps TRBD1 as D (6 bases). The germline V gene has CDR1 KGHSH and CDR2 LQKENI. This CDR3 is 14 amino acids long. Deletions cut 2 bases from V and 5 bases from J, with 9 bases between. CDR3 sequence (DNA): TGTGCCAGCTCACCAACAGGGCAGACCGGGGAGCTGTTTTTT. It encodes CASSPTGQTGELFF.